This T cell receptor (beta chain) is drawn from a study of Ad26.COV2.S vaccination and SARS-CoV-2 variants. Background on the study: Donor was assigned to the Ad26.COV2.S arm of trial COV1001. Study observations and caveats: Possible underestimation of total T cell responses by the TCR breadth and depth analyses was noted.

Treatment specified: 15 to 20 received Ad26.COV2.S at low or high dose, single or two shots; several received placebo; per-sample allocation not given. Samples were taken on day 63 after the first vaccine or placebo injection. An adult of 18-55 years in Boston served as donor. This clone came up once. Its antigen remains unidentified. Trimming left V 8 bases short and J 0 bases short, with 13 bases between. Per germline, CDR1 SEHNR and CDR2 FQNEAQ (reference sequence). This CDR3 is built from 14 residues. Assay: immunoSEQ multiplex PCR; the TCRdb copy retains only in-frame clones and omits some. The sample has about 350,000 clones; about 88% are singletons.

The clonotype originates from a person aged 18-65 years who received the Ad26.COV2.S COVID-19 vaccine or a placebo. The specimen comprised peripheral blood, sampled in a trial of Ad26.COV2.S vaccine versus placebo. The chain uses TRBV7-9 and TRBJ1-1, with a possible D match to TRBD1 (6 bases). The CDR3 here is CASLGGALNTEAFF. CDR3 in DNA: TGTGCCAGCCTTGGGGGGGCTTTGAACACTGAAGCTTTCTTT.